The 30 T cell receptor beta chains presented below share a single source sample, sequenced in a study of blood T cell repertoires in COVID-19. The protocol was immunoSEQ multiplex PCR, while the TCRdb copy is restricted to in-frame clones and leaves out a portion. In the table there are about 400,000 clones, 86% of which are singletons. The sequencing sample was made of peripheral blood. These receptors all stem from a woman in her twenties or thirties with active or convalescent COVID-19.

The CDR3 DNA sequence: TGCGCCAGCAGCTTGGCGGTCGGGTCCGGCACTGAAGCTTTCTTT. Translation: CASSLAVGSGTEAFF. The J gene is TRBJ1-1, the V gene TRBV5-1; D uncertain. CDR3 size: 15 residues. CDR1 and CDR2 from the germline V gene are SGHRS and YFSETQ. Trimming cost V 0 bases and J 4 bases, with 13 bases left between them.

The chain uses TRBV7-6 and TRBJ2-2; 8 positions match TRBD2. There are 16 residues in the CDR3. Germline trimming cut 1 base from V and 5 bases from J; bases unmatched to any gene: 6. Germline loops: CDR1 SGHVS, CDR2 FNYEAQ. The CDR3 protein is CASSLVSGGGTGELFF. The CDR3 DNA reads as TGTGCCAGCAGCTTAGTCAGCGGGGGTGGAACCGGGGAGCTGTTTTTT.

This clone was observed a handful of times. V usage is TRBV6-4 and J usage is TRBJ1-2; TRBD1 is a possible D gene (6 bases). Germline lookup yields CDR1 MRHNA and CDR2 SNTAGT. V shed 4 bases and J shed 3 bases, with 21 bases lying between them. This CDR3 has 17 amino acids. The CDR3 nucleotides are TGTGCCAGCAGTGGATTCCGTTGGGGGCTTATATACTATGGCTACACCTTC. Translation: CASSGFRWGLIYYGYTF.

The J gene is TRBJ1-4, the V gene TRBV7-2; weak D call: TRBD1 (5 bases). Germline CDR1 reads SGHTA; CDR2 reads FQGNSA. CDR3 size: 15 residues. The ends were cut back, 0 bases at V and 8 bases at J, with 13 bases in the middle. The CDR3 sequence: CASSLAAGLGEKLFF. The CDR3 nucleotides are TGTGCCAGCAGCTTAGCGGCAGGGCTTGGAGAAAAACTGTTTTTT.

On this clone itself: The sample carries other DNA sequences with the same CDR3. V is TRBV6-1 and J is TRBJ1-5; a possible D gene is TRBD1 (5 bases). V was pared by 0 bases and J by 4 bases, with 10 bases between. CDR1 is MNHNS and CDR2 is SASEGT in the germline V gene. This CDR3 comprises 15 residues. In DNA form, the CDR3 reads TGTGCCAGCAGTGAAGCGGGGCTCCCAAATCAGCCCCAGCATTTT. Protein sequence: CASSEAGLPNQPQHF.

J is TRBJ2-3 and V is TRBV21-1; TRBD1 was called by the table and not checked on the DNA. TRBV21-1 is marked as a pseudogene. CDR3 length equals 19 residues. CDR3 in amino acids: CASSTAGTGDLLSTDTQYF. The CDR3 DNA follows: TGTGCCAGCAGCACAGCCGGGACAGGGGATTTGTTGAGCACAGATACGCAGTATTTT.

V is TRBV4-1 and J is TRBJ2-5, with a possible D match to TRBD2 (6 bases). Between the trimmed V and J ends, which lost 4 bases and 5 bases, there was a span of 11 bases. Germline V gives CDR1 MGHRA, CDR2 YSYEKL. CDR3 length equals 13 residues. CDR3 nucleotide sequence: TGCGCCAGCAGCCCCAGACTAGGGGAGACCCAGTACTTC. Amino acids: CASSPRLGETQYF.

This chain links TRBV6-5 with TRBJ1-4; TRBD1 matches at 9 bases. The V segment lost 6 bases and the J segment 1 base; nucleotides outside the gene matches: 3. The germline gives CDR1 MNHEY, CDR2 SVGAGI. This CDR3 comprises 15 residues. For the CDR3, the DNA is TGTGCCAGCAGGAAGACAGGGGGAACTAATGAAAAACTGTTTTTT. Encoded protein: CASRKTGGTNEKLFF.

This chain links TRBV5-1 with TRBJ1-1; a weak D match, TRBD1 (5 bases). The germline gives CDR1 SGHRS, CDR2 YFSETQ. The CDR3 totals 15 residues. Trimming took off 0 bases at V and 5 bases at J, with 14 bases between the two ends. CDR3 bases: TGCGCCAGCAGCTTGGCAATTCAGGGTTGGACTGAAGCTTTCTTT. As protein: CASSLAIQGWTEAFF.

V usage is TRBV15 and J usage is TRBJ1-2, with 8 bases fitting TRBD1. The CDR3 contains 14 residues. Germline V gene data show CDR1 as LNHNV and CDR2 as YYDKDF (reference sequence). V lost 4 bases and J lost 2; bases outside the gene matches: 3. This CDR3 reads CATSTDRGNYGYTF. CDR3 DNA sequence: TGTGCCACCAGCACCGACAGGGGCAACTATGGCTACACCTTC.

For this clone: The same CDR3 arises from other DNA sequences in this sample as well. The chain combines TRBV3-1 (or the pseudogene TRBV3-2) with TRBJ2-7, with a weak D call TRBD2 (5 bases). CDR1 and CDR2 from the germline V gene are LGHDT and YNNKEL (reference sequence). Trimming removed 1 base from V and 4 bases from J, with 11 bases in between. CDR3 length: 14 amino acids. For the CDR3, the DNA is TGTGCCAGCAGCCAAGGCGGGTTAGGTTACGAGCAGTACTTC. Encoded protein: CASSQGGLGYEQYF.

This chain links TRBV20-1 with TRBJ1-2; D is unresolved. The CDR3 covers 12 residues. Germline values: CDR1 DFQATT, CDR2 SNEGSKA (reference sequence). V dropped 3 bases and J dropped 2 bases, with 7 bases sitting between them. The chain's CDR3 is CSASSGNYGYTF. CDR3 bases: TGCAGTGCTAGTTCCGGGAACTATGGCTACACCTTC.

The CDR3 loop is CASSLAQGAGNEQFF. The CDR3 DNA reads as TGCGCCAGCAGCTTGGCACAGGGGGCCGGCAATGAGCAGTTCTTC. The genes are TRBV5-1 and TRBJ2-1; 9 bases are shared with TRBD1. The V and J ends lost 0 bases and 6 bases, in that order; junction bases with no gene match: 4. The CDR3 is 15 residues long. CDR1 SGHRS and CDR2 YFSETQ come from the germline V gene.

The genes are TRBV18 and TRBJ2-1; 7 bases are a match to TRBD2. Trimming at V came to 3 bases and at J to 0 bases, leaving 11 bases not matched to a gene. CDR1 and CDR2 from the germline V gene are KGHSH and LQKENI. The CDR3 runs 18 residues. The DNA for the CDR3 is TGTGCCAGCTCACCCCGCCAGATAGCGGGCTCCTCCTACAATGAGCAGTTCTTC. As protein: CASSPRQIAGSSYNEQFF.

J is TRBJ2-3 and V is TRBV28; perhaps TRBD2 as D (5 bases). Between the trimmed V and J ends, which lost 6 bases and 11 bases, there was a span of 21 bases. This CDR3 has 14 amino acids. Looked up from germline, CDR1 is MDHEN and CDR2 is SYDVKM. CDR3 sequence: CASRPPEVLLMQYF. CDR3 in DNA: TGTGCCAGCAGACCCCCGGAGGTGCTCCTAATGCAGTATTTT.

V usage is TRBV5-4 and J usage is TRBJ2-5, with D possibly being TRBD2 (6 bases). Germline values: CDR1 SGHNT, CDR2 YYREEE (reference sequence). The ends were cut back, 0 bases at V and 1 base at J, with 7 bases in the middle. The CDR3 is made up of 14 amino acids. In DNA, the CDR3 is TGTGCCAGCAGCTTGGGTAGCGGCCAAGAGACCCAGTACTTC. Its translation: CASSLGSGQETQYF.

J is TRBJ1-1 and V is TRBV4-1; no definite D call. This CDR3 is 11 amino acids long. V was trimmed by 5 bases and J by 4 bases, leaving 5 bases between them. Per the germline V gene, CDR1 is MGHRA and CDR2 is YSYEKL. CDR3 DNA sequence: TGCGCCAGCAGCGGAGGCACTGAAGCTTTCTTT. Translating gives CASSGGTEAFF.

The V gene is TRBV7-8, the J gene TRBJ2-1, with 8 nucleotides matching TRBD2. The CDR3 is 16 amino acids. CDR1 and CDR2 (germline): SGHVS, FQNEAQ. V lost 0 bases, J lost 5 bases, and 6 bases stayed unmatched. The CDR3 DNA sequence: TGTGCCAGCAGCTTAGCGTGGGGACTAGGTAACAATGAGCAGTTCTTC. This sequence encodes CASSLAWGLGNNEQFF. The whole variable domain, remainder taken from reference TRBV7-8 and TRBJ2-1, is GAGVSQSPRYKVAKRGQDVALRCDPISGHVSLFWYQQALGQGPEFLTYFQNEAQLDKSGLPSDRFFAERPEGSVSTLKIQRTQQEDSAVYLCASSLAWGLGNNEQFFGPGTRLTVL.

The chain has TRBV24-1 and TRBJ2-1; 9 bases map to TRBD2. Germline V gene data show CDR1 as KGHDR and CDR2 as SFDVKD. J was trimmed by 5 bases and V by 2 bases; bases with no gene match: 6. The CDR3 is 16 amino acids. CDR3: CATSDYKSSGNNEQFF. CDR3 bases: TGTGCCACCAGTGATTACAAATCTAGCGGGAACAATGAGCAGTTCTTC.

V is TRBV5-1 and J is TRBJ1-6; D gene unclear. Looked up from germline, CDR1 is SGHRS and CDR2 is YFSETQ. CDR3 size: 12 residues. Trimming shortened V by 1 base and J by 9 bases, and 5 bases separated the two germline ends. This chain's CDR3 is CASSLIGSPLHF. The CDR3 DNA reads TGCGCCAGCAGCTTGATCGGTTCACCCCTCCACTTT.

This rearrangement joins TRBV6-5 to TRBJ1-2; TRBD1 matches at 8 bases. Germline trimming cut 8 bases from V and 8 bases from J; bases unmatched to any gene: 10. The CDR3 loop spans 13 amino acids. Germline CDR1 and CDR2: MNHEY and SVGAGI. CDR3 in amino acids: CASSATDRAGYTF. CDR3 DNA: TGTGCCAGCTCCGCGACGGACAGGGCCGGCTACACCTTC.

The chain joins TRBV5-1 to TRBJ2-5; the D gene is possibly TRBD1 (5 bases). The CDR3 is 13 amino acids. Trimming removed 4 bases from V and 1 base from J, with 8 bases in between. In germline, CDR1 is SGHRS, CDR2 YFSETQ. In DNA, the CDR3 is TGCGCCAGCAGCAAAGACAGCCAAGAGACCCAGTACTTC. It translates to CASSKDSQETQYF.

The J gene is TRBJ1-4, the V gene TRBV5-1; D gene uncertain. Trimming cost V 3 bases and J 7 bases, with 16 bases left between them. The CDR3 spans 15 residues. The V gene's germline CDR1 is SGHRS and CDR2 YFSETQ. CDR3 amino acids: CASSSGDTVAEKLFF. CDR3 DNA: TGCGCCAGCAGCTCCGGGGATACGGTTGCTGAAAAACTGTTTTTT.

The V call is TRBV19, the J call TRBJ1-2; D may be TRBD1 (6 bases). V was cut by 5 bases and J by 5 bases, with 24 bases left in between. The CDR3 contains 17 residues. Germline assignment: CDR1 LNHDA and CDR2 SQIVND (reference sequence). CDR3 residues: CASSPPSPGQWGYGYTF. Written as DNA, the CDR3 is TGTGCCAGTAGTCCACCGTCGCCGGGACAATGGGGATATGGCTACACCTTC.

V usage is TRBV27 and J usage is TRBJ2-7; no firm D call. Looked up from germline, CDR1 is MNHEY and CDR2 is SMNVEV (reference sequence). The CDR3 extends over 16 amino acids. The V end was cut by 7 bases, the J end by 3 bases, with 22 bases between. CDR3 region: CASKIQTSPDVYEQYF. CDR3 sequence (DNA): TGTGCCAGCAAAATCCAGACATCGCCCGACGTCTACGAGCAGTACTTC.

This clone has only a few counts. The chain links TRBV29-1 to TRBJ1-2; TRBD1 agrees at 8 bases. The V gene end was trimmed by 4 bases and the J gene end by 8 bases; junction bases not matched to a gene: 6. Germline assignment: CDR1 SQVTM and CDR2 ANQGSEA. The CDR3 loop spans 12 amino acids. The CDR3 spells CSVGVTGEGYTF. In DNA form, the CDR3 reads TGCAGCGTTGGGGTGACAGGGGAAGGCTACACCTTC. Filled out from reference TRBV29-1 and TRBJ1-2, the complete variable domain reads SAVISQKPSRDICQRGTSLTIQCQVDSQVTMMFWYRQQPGQSLTLIATANQGSEATYESGFVIDKFPISRPNLTFSTLTVSNMSPEDSSIYLCSVGVTGEGYTFGSGTRLTVV.

The rearrangement joins TRBV10-3 to TRBJ2-3; 10 bases are a match to TRBD2. The J segment lost 2 bases and the V segment lost 6 bases, leaving 11 bases of the junction unmatched. The CDR3 is 17 residues long. Germline V gives CDR1 ENHRY, CDR2 SYGVKD. CDR3: CAIRKSGRAGSTDTQYF. DNA for the CDR3: TGTGCCATCAGGAAAAGCGGGAGGGCGGGGTCCACAGATACGCAGTATTTT.

V usage is TRBV15 and J usage is TRBJ2-1, with 13 positions matching TRBD2. The CDR3 is 20 amino acids. V shed 0 bases and J 1 base; nucleotides not matched to a gene: 9. Germline V gene sequence: CDR1 LNHNV, CDR2 YYDKDF (reference sequence). The chain's CDR3 is CATSRDRKLAGGRSYNEQFF. CDR3 nucleotide sequence: TGTGCCACCAGCAGAGATCGGAAACTAGCGGGGGGGCGTTCCTACAATGAGCAGTTCTTC.

The rearrangement uses TRBV6-5 and TRBJ2-2, with D maybe TRBD2 (5 bases). There are 12 residues in the CDR3. The germline V gene has CDR1 MNHEY and CDR2 SVGAGI. V was pared by 10 bases and J by 8 bases, with 14 bases between. The CDR3 sequence is CATPAVRGELFF. The DNA for the CDR3 is TGTGCCACCCCAGCGGTTCGAGGGGAGCTGTTTTTT.

The chain couples TRBV10-3 to TRBJ1-1, with TRBD1 as a possible D gene (5 bases). Germline V gene data show CDR1 as ENHRY and CDR2 as SYGVKD. Trimming shortened V by 6 bases and J by 4 bases, and 15 bases separated the two germline ends. This CDR3 is 14 amino acids long. CDR3 DNA: TGTGCCATCAGAGAACCCGACCAGGGCACTGAAGCTTTCTTT. This codes for CAIREPDQGTEAFF.